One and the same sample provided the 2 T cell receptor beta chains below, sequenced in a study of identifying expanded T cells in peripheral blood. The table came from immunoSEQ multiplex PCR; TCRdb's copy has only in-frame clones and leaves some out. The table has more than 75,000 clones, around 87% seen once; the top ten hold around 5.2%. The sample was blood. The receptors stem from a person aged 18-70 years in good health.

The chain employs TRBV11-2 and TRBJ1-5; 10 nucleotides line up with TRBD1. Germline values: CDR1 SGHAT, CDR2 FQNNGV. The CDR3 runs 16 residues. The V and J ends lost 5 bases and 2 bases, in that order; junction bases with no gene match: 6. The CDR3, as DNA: TGTGCCAGCAGCCGAGGGGACAGGGGTGGCAATCAGCCCCAGCATTTT. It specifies CASSRGDRGGNQPQHF.

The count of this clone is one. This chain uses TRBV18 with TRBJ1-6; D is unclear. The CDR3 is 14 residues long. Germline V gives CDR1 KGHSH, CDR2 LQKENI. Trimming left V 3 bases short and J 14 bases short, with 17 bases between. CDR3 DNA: TGTGCCAGCTCACCGTCAGCCAACGGGGAGGCCCTCCACTTT. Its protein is CASSPSANGEALHF.